This T cell receptor (beta chain) was captured in a study of T cells in Graves' hyperthyroidism and ophthalmopathy (dated by TCRdb to the late 2010s). In terms of the full investigation: Peripheral blood samples were taken at initial diagnosis, before any treatment was given. TCR V-J signatures able to tell the groups apart were searched for in a discovery cohort of more than 90 patients, of whom under 45 had Graves' ophthalmopathy and 55 to 60 had stable Graves' hyperthyroidism. The roughly 94 discovery patients were randomly divided into training and test sets at a 7:3 ratio. After blood sampling, hyperthyroidism patients were treated with methimazole at a starting dose of 30 mg daily, and ophthalmopathy patients were treated with high-dose intravenous methylprednisolone. Prospective prediction of ophthalmopathy was tested in an independent validation cohort consisting of roughly 20 hyperthyroidism patients and around 16 patients who later progressed to ophthalmopathy. The paper describes TCR Vbeta CDR3 sequencing of 120 to 150 peripheral blood samples, made up of 43 ophthalmopathy patients, roughly 80 hyperthyroidism patients and some 17 progressor patients. Thyroid tissue and blood T-cell repertoires from roughly 6 Graves' hyperthyroidism patients were also compared in the study.

This clonotype was seen at least ten times. What this receptor recognizes is not known. Per-base qualities were not stored, and no clone one base away is much larger. General conclusions and limits of the study: No statistical method was used to set the sample size in advance, and investigators knew the group allocation. In validation, the model predicted progression to ophthalmopathy with roughly 66% sensitivity and less than 75% specificity, a median of 6.5 months before onset. A model built on a 13 V-J signature distinguished ophthalmopathy from stable hyperthyroidism, reaching 85% to 90% sensitivity and approximately 83% specificity in cross-validation and 80%/75% in testing. Most expanded thyroid clonotypes (frequency above 0.001) were also found in blood, which suggests that blood repertoires may mirror thyroid immune responses.

Stable Graves' hyperthyroidism was defined as the absence of progression to ophthalmopathy over 18 months of follow-up. Hyperthyroidism patients were newly diagnosed, had a disease duration of under 2 months, and were aged 18 to 65 years. The study excluded patients with uncontrolled infections, other autoimmune diseases, pregnancy or lactation. Diagnoses relied on clinical symptoms, serum thyroxine and TRAb, thyroid ultrasound and orbital computed tomography. PBMCs were separated from roughly 9.3 ml of fresh peripheral blood using Ficoll-Paque density gradient centrifugation. Total RNA was extracted with Trizol reagent, and quality was checked on an Agilent 2100 Bioanalyzer. Taken from cysteine to phenylalanine, the CDR3 has 14 residues. Of all the DNA, just the CDR3 is kept, 42 bases in frame from base 1. V is pruned by 2 bases and J by 3 bases, leaving 4 bases of the junction without a gene match. CDR1 is given as MNHEY and CDR2 as SVGEGT, both from the germline V gene.

Amplification of TCR beta CDR3 regions was carried out from RNA transcripts. The TCR CDR3 was subjected to a first round of RT-PCR using the HTBI primer set and the Qiagen OneStep RT-PCR kit. Libraries were constructed in a second round of multiplex PCR, after which size selection and purification were performed. Paired-end sequencing of the libraries was performed with 100 bp reads on an Illumina HiSeq2000. On the study's bioinformatics: SOAPnuke was used to process the raw data, throwing out any read that contained adapters or uncalled bases, had a mean Phred below 15, or lacked an exact constant-primer or identifier match. High-quality paired reads were merged with COPE v1.2.5, and unique nucleotide sequences were defined as clonotypes. Clonotypes were aligned to IMGT TRBV, TRBD and TRBJ reference segments using MiTCR v1.1. Only V-J combinations with frequency above 0.0001, covering about 99% of repertoires, were analysed. The TCS score was defined as the ratio of F50 (clonal expansion) to E x V (chaos), calculated using BLOSUM62-based TCRdist between CDR3 peptides within each V-J. Welch's t-statistics and random forest reduced fewer than 550 V-J features to 10 to 15, which were used in a naive Bayes classifier (R e1071). TCRdb handled the public reads itself, with Q25 trimming in fastp and clone calling in MiXCR, and kept productive beta chains. Identical CDR3 proteins give one entry, which carries the most common genes and DNA. Clone size and V and J calls follow TCRdb, not the original study. In all, the sample holds approximately 640,000 distinct CDR3 sequences, and 15% to 20% of those were seen once. Jointly, the top ten make up roughly 15% of the sample.

The sequence was collected from a middle-aged man with Graves' hyperthyroidism. The sample was blood. Recombination joined TRBV6-2 or TRBV6-3 with TRBJ2-7; TRBD2 aligns with 7 central bases. The CDR3 here reads CASSYPSGDYEQYF. The sequenced DNA: TGTGCCAGCAGTTACCCTAGCGGAGACTACGAGCAGTACTTC.